This passage covers 25 T cell receptor beta chains from one sample sequenced in a study of blood T cell repertoires in COVID-19. TCRdb's table, derived via immunoSEQ multiplex PCR, lists solely in-frame clones and lacks some. This sample yields 250,000 or so clones, of which approximately 80% are seen a single time; about 9.6% belongs to the top ten. Input material: peripheral blood. The source is a man older than 75 with acute or convalescent COVID-19.

The chain uses TRBV29-1 and TRBJ2-7, with D maybe TRBD2 (5 bases). The germline gives CDR1 SQVTM, CDR2 ANQGSEA. The CDR3 totals 12 residues. Trimming pared 4 bases from V and 1 base from J, leaving 8 bases between. Here the CDR3 reads CSVGEGSYEQYF. The CDR3 DNA reads as TGCAGCGTTGGTGAGGGATCCTACGAGCAGTACTTC.

The chain combines TRBV2 with TRBJ2-1; 10 nucleotides line up with TRBD2. Germline V gene lookup returns CDR1 SNHLY and CDR2 FYNNEI. The J segment lost 9 bases and the V segment lost 8 bases, leaving 7 bases of the junction unmatched. This CDR3 spans 13 amino acids. CDR3 DNA sequence: TGTGCCAGCGGTAGCGGGGGGAGGACTGAGCAGTTCTTC. This translates into CASGSGGRTEQFF.

The V gene is TRBV3-1 (or the pseudogene TRBV3-2), the J gene TRBJ1-1, with D perhaps matching TRBD1 (5 bases). This CDR3 contains 12 residues. Germline V gene lookup returns CDR1 LGHDT and CDR2 YNNKEL (reference sequence). Trimming removed 1 base from V and 7 bases from J, with 7 bases in between. Here the CDR3 DNA reads TGTGCCAGCAGCCAAGTCACAGGTGAAGCTTTCTTT. Encoded protein: CASSQVTGEAFF.

This clone was counted only a few times. The chain combines TRBV12-3 or TRBV12-4 with TRBJ2-7; D gene uncertain. There are 11 residues in the CDR3. V lost 6 bases and J 6 bases, leaving 9 bases between the germline ends. This CDR3 is CASSQRLEQYF. DNA for the CDR3: TGTGCCAGCAGCCAGAGGCTCGAGCAGTACTTC.

CDR3 sequence (DNA): TGCGCCAGCAGCTCCTCGGGACAGGGCCACCAGCGTAGCTACGAGCAGTACTTC. It is translated as CASSSSGQGHQRSYEQYF. This chain joins TRBV5-1 and TRBJ2-7; 9 bases line up with TRBD1. Trimming removed 3 bases from V and 3 bases from J; junction bases left unmatched: 16. The CDR3 loop spans 18 amino acids. The germline CDR1 and CDR2 sequences are SGHRS and YFSETQ.

This sequence joins TRBV5-1 and TRBJ2-7; 7 bases match TRBD1. The germline CDR1 and CDR2 sequences are SGHRS and YFSETQ. This CDR3 comprises 18 residues. V was clipped by 0 bases and J by 2 bases; unmatched bases: 14. As DNA, the CDR3 is TGCGCCAGCAGCTTGGCCTGGTATCGACAGGGTGGCACCTACGAGCAGTACTTC. Protein product: CASSLAWYRQGGTYEQYF.

The genes are TRBV4-1 and TRBJ2-5; D is unresolved. Trimming took 0 bases from V and 0 from J, leaving 14 bases between them. The CDR3 has 17 amino acids. Germline V CDR1 and CDR2: MGHRA, YSYEKL. This CDR3 reads CASSQDMTTLYQETQYF. CDR3 bases: TGCGCCAGCAGCCAAGATATGACAACACTTTACCAAGAGACCCAGTACTTC.

This clone was seen a few times. The chain carries TRBV3-1 (or the pseudogene TRBV3-2) and TRBJ1-1; TRBD1 matches 11 bases. The J segment lost 1 base and the V segment lost 4 bases, leaving 5 bases of the junction unmatched. Germline values: CDR1 LGHDT, CDR2 YNNKEL (reference sequence). The CDR3 loop spans 16 amino acids. The CDR3 protein is CASSRTGGVGNTEAFF. The CDR3 nucleotides read TGTGCCAGCAGCCGGACAGGGGGCGTAGGGAACACTGAAGCTTTCTTT.

This rearrangement joins TRBV10-3 to TRBJ1-2; TRBD1 might be the D (6 bases). Trimming took 0 bases from V and 8 from J, leaving 13 bases between them. Germline V gene lookup returns CDR1 ENHRY and CDR2 SYGVKD. There are 14 residues in the CDR3. In DNA form, the CDR3 reads TGTGCCATCAGTGAGTCAGGACAGTACGGCGGCTACACCTTC. This encodes CAISESGQYGGYTF.

This chain links TRBV6-5 with TRBJ2-2; unclear D gene. The germline CDR1 and CDR2 sequences are MNHEY and SVGAGI. CDR3 length: 16 amino acids. The ends were cut back, 0 bases at V and 5 bases at J, with 13 bases in the middle. Here the CDR3 reads CASSYSWRRGTGELFF. CDR3 bases: TGTGCCAGCAGTTACTCGTGGAGACGAGGAACCGGGGAGCTGTTTTTT.

The chain carries TRBV2 and TRBJ2-5; D possibly corresponds to TRBD1 (5 bases). This CDR3 is 14 amino acids long. V was clipped by 3 bases and J by 1 base, with 9 bases between them. The germline gives CDR1 SNHLY, CDR2 FYNNEI. The CDR3 here is CASSDIQAQETQYF. CDR3 nucleotide sequence: TGTGCCAGCAGTGACATACAGGCCCAAGAGACCCAGTACTTC.

The chain employs TRBV30 and TRBJ1-4; D is possibly TRBD1 (6 bases). The length of the CDR3 is 16 residues. Per germline, CDR1 GTSNPN and CDR2 SVGIG (reference sequence). The CDR3 DNA is TGTGCGATGGGCCAGTGGGACACAGCAACTAATGAAAAACTGTTTTTT. It specifies CAMGQWDTATNEKLFF.

The V call is TRBV3-1 (or the pseudogene TRBV3-2), the J call TRBJ2-1; 7 positions agree with TRBD2. The germline gives CDR1 LGHDT, CDR2 YNNKEL (reference sequence). V shed 1 base, J shed 9 bases, and the junction held 3 bases outside the gene matches. The CDR3 consists of 13 residues. CDR3 sequence: CASSQVGGTEQFF. The DNA of the CDR3 is TGTGCCAGCAGCCAAGTCGGGGGGACTGAGCAGTTCTTC.

This clone appeared once. The V call is TRBV30, the J call TRBJ1-1, with D uncertain. Trimming took 8 bases from V and 0 from J, leaving 13 bases between them. The CDR3 is 13 residues long. CDR1 is GTSNPN, CDR2 SVGIG, per germline (reference sequence). The CDR3 nucleotides are TGTGCCATCAGGTCCCTCATGAACACTGAAGCTTTCTTT. Translated, it gives CAIRSLMNTEAFF. Supplemented by reference TRBV30 and TRBJ1-1, the full variable domain reads SQTIHQWPATLVQPVGSPLSLECTVEGTSNPNLYWYRQAAGRGLQLLFYSVGIGQISSEVPQNLSASRPQDRQFILSSKKLLLSDSGFYLCAIRSLMNTEAFFGQGTRLTVV.

This clone was observed a handful of times. The CDR3 nucleotides are TGTGCCAGCAGCCCGGGATCCAGAGGGGGTAGCAATCAGCCCCAGCATTTT. It translates to CASSPGSRGGSNQPQHF. This chain connects TRBV11-2 to TRBJ1-5; maybe TRBD1 (6 bases). V was shortened by 5 bases and J by 0 bases, with 17 bases between the two germline ends. Germline loops: CDR1 SGHAT, CDR2 FQNNGV. The CDR3 is 17 amino acids.

The V call is TRBV10-1, the J call TRBJ2-7; 8 nucleotides match TRBD2. Germline CDR1 and CDR2: WNHNN and SYGVQD (reference sequence). V lost 0 bases to trimming and J lost 9 bases; unmatched junction nucleotides: 10. CDR3 length: 15 amino acids. This CDR3 reads CASSESGTRGFVQYF. The CDR3 coding sequence is TGCGCCAGCAGTGAGTCAGGGACTAGGGGGTTTGTGCAGTACTTC.

This chain connects TRBV6-5 to TRBJ1-5; 9 nucleotides align to TRBD1. The CDR3 is 15 amino acids. Germline assignment: CDR1 MNHEY and CDR2 SVGAGI. Trimming took 6 bases from V and 5 from J; bases not matched to a gene: 8. CDR3 sequence: CASRATGGPDQPQHF. The CDR3 nucleotides read TGTGCCAGCAGAGCTACAGGGGGCCCGGATCAGCCCCAGCATTTT.

The chain recombines TRBV6-5 with TRBJ2-7, with 11 bases lining up with TRBD2. Trimming took 8 bases from V and 2 from J; bases not matched to a gene: 8. The germline V gene encodes CDR1 MNHEY and CDR2 SVGAGI. This CDR3 spans 15 amino acids. CDR3 nucleotides: TGTGCCAGCCTCTCCGGGACTAGCGGCCCCTACGAGCAGTACTTC. This codes for CASLSGTSGPYEQYF.

The CDR3, as DNA: TGTGCTAGTGGTTTGGGCCAGGGTTCTGGAAAACTGTTTTTT. Translated: CASGLGQGSGKLFF. The gene calls are TRBV12-5 and TRBJ1-4; TRBD1 is a possible D gene (5 bases). The CDR3 contains 14 residues. V lost 1 base, J lost 10 bases, and 13 bases lay in between. Germline V gene sequence: CDR1 LGHNT, CDR2 FRNRAP. Combining the CDR3 with reference TRBV12-5 and TRBJ1-4 gives the whole variable domain DARVTQTPRHKVTEMGQEVTMRCQPILGHNTVFWYRQTMMQGLELLAYFRNRAPLDDSGMPKDRFSAEMPDATLATLKIQPSEPRDSAVYFCASGLGQGSGKLFFGSGTQLSVL.

The rearrangement joins TRBV11-2 to TRBJ2-1; the match to TRBD1 covers 8 bases. Trimming took 2 bases from V and 8 from J; bases not matched to a gene: 5. The CDR3 has 14 residues. Germline values: CDR1 SGHAT, CDR2 FQNNGV. In DNA, the CDR3 is TGTGCCAGCAGCTTAACGACAGGGGTGGATGAGCAGTTCTTC. It codes for CASSLTTGVDEQFF.

The chain is built from TRBV11-2 and TRBJ1-6, with 8 bases aligning to TRBD1. The length of the CDR3 is 15 residues. The trim removed 4 bases at V and 7 bases at J, leaving 6 bases unmatched. CDR1 is SGHAT, CDR2 FQNNGV, per germline. The CDR3 here is CASSSTTGANSPLHF. DNA for the CDR3: TGTGCCAGCAGCTCTACGACAGGGGCCAATTCACCCCTCCACTTT.

The sample holds one count of this clone. The chain carries TRBV9 and TRBJ2-7; 7 positions agree with TRBD1. Trimming removed 0 bases from V and 6 bases from J; junction bases left unmatched: 6. The CDR3 spans 14 residues. Germline values: CDR1 SGDLS, CDR2 YYNGEE. CDR3 DNA sequence: TGTGCCAGCAGCGTAGAAGGGGGCCGCGCCGAGCAGTACTTC. This codes for CASSVEGGRAEQYF.

This clone was seen a handful of times. The chain is built from TRBV11-2 and TRBJ2-2, with D tentatively TRBD1 (6 bases). CDR3 length: 13 amino acids. Trimming removed 5 bases from V and 7 bases from J, with 11 bases in between. Germline values: CDR1 SGHAT, CDR2 FQNNGV. CDR3 coding DNA: TGTGCCAGCAGCCCACAGGGAATCGGGGAGCTGTTTTTT. Translation gives CASSPQGIGELFF.

CDR3: CASLEQGTGANVLTF. Written as DNA, the CDR3 is TGTGCCAGCCTAGAGCAGGGGACTGGGGCCAACGTCCTGACTTTC. The genes are TRBV28 and TRBJ2-6; D is possibly TRBD1 (6 bases). The CDR3 is made up of 15 amino acids. Trimming left V 8 bases short and J 2 bases short, with 13 bases between. Germline V gene lookup returns CDR1 MDHEN and CDR2 SYDVKM.

The V gene is TRBV6-5, the J gene TRBJ1-2; D might be TRBD1 (5 bases). The CDR3 is 14 amino acids. V lost 5 bases to trimming and J lost 4 bases, with 14 bases between them. Germline CDR1 reads MNHEY; CDR2 reads SVGAGI. CDR3 DNA sequence: TGTGCCAGCAGTAGTTTCAGGGCGCGCTATGGCTACACCTTC. Protein: CASSSFRARYGYTF.